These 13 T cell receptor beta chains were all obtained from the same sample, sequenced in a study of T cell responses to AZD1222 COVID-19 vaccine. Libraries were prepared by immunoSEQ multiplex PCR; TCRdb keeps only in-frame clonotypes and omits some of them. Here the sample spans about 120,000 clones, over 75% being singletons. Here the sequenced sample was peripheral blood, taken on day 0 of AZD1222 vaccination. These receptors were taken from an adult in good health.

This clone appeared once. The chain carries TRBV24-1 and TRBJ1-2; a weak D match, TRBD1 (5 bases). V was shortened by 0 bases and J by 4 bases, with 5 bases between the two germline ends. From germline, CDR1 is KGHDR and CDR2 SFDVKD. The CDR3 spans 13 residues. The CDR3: CATSDLQGYGYTF. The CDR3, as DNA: TGTGCCACCAGTGATTTGCAGGGCTATGGCTACACCTTC.

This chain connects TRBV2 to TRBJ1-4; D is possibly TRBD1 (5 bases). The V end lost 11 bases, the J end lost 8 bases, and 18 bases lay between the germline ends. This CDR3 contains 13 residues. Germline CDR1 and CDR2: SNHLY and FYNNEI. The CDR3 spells CASALGGWEKLFF. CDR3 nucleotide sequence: TGTGCCTCAGCCCTCGGGGGGTGGGAAAAACTGTTTTTT.

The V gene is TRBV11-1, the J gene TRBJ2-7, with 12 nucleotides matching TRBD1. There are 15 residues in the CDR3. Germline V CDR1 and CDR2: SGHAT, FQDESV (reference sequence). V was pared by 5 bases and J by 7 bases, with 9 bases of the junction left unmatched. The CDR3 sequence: CASSPGTGGREEQYF. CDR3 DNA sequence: TGTGCCAGCAGCCCCGGGACAGGGGGCAGGGAGGAGCAGTACTTC.

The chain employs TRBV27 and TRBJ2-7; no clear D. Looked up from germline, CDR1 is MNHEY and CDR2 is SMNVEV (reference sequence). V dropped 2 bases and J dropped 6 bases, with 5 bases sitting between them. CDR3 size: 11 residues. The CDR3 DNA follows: TGTGCCAGCAGTTTAGGATCCGAGCAGTACTTC. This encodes CASSLGSEQYF.

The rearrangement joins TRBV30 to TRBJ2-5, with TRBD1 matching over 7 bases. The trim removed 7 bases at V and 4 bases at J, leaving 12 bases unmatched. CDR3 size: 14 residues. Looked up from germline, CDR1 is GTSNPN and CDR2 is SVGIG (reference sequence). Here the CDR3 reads CALQTGMVSETQYF. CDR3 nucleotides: TGTGCCTTACAGACAGGGATGGTATCAGAGACCCAGTACTTC.

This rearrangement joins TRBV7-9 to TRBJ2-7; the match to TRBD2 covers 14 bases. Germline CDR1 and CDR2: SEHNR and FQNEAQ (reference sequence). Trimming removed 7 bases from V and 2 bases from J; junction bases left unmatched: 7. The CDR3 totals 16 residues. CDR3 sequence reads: CASIQQGLAGAYEQYF. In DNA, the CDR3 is TGTGCCAGCATCCAGCAGGGACTAGCGGGGGCCTACGAGCAGTACTTC.

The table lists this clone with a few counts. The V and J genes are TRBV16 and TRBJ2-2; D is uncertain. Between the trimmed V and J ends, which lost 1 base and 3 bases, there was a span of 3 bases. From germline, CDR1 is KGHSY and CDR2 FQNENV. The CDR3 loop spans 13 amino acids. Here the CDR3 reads CASSQFDTGELFF. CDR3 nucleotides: TGTGCCAGCAGCCAATTTGACACCGGGGAGCTGTTTTTT.

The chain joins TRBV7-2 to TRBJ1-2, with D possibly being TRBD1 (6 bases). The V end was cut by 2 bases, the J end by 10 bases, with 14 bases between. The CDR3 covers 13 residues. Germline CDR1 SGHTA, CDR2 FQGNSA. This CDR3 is CASSLNRQEPYTF. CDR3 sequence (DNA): TGTGCCAGCAGCTTAAATCGACAGGAACCCTACACCTTC. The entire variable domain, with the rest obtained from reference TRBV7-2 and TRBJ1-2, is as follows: GAGVSQSPSNKVTEKGKDVELRCDPISGHTALYWYRQSLGQGLEFLIYFQGNSAPDKSGLPSDRFSAERTGGSVSTLTIQRTQQEDSAVYLCASSLNRQEPYTFGSGTRLTVV.

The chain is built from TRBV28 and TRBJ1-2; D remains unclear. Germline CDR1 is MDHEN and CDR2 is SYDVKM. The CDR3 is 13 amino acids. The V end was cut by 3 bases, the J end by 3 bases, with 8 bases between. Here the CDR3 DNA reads TGTGCCAGCAGTTTGGCAAGGGACTATGGCTACACCTTC. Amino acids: CASSLARDYGYTF.

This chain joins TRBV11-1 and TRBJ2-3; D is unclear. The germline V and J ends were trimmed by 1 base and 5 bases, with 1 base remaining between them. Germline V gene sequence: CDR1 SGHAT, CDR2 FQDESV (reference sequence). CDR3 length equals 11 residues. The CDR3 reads CASSLEDTQYF. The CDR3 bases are TGTGCCAGCAGCTTAGAAGATACGCAGTATTTT.

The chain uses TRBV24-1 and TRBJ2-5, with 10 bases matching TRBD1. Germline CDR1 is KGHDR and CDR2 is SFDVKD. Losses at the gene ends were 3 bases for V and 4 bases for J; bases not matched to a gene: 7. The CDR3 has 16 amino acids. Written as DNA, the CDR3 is TGTGCCACCAGTGATCGGGACAGGGGAACTCTAGAGACCCAGTACTTC. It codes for CATSDRDRGTLETQYF.

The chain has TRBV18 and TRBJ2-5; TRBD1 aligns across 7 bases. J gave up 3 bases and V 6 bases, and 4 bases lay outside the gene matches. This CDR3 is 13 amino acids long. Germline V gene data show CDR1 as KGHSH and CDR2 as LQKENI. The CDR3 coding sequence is TGTGCCAGCTCGTTAACAGGGGAAGAGACCCAGTACTTC. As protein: CASSLTGEETQYF. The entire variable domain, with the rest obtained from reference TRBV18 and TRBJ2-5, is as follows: NAGVMQNPRHLVRRRGQEARLRCSPMKGHSHVYWYRQLPEEGLKFMVYLQKENIIDESGMPKERFSAEFPKEGPSILRIQQVVRGDSAAYFCASSLTGEETQYFGPGTRLLVL.

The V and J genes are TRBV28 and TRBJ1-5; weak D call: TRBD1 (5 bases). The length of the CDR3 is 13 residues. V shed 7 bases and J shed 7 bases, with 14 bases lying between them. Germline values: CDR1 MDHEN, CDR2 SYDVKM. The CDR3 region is CASTGVGRQPQHF. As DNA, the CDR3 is TGTGCCAGCACGGGGGTGGGACGGCAGCCCCAGCATTTT.